Presented here are 32 T cell receptor beta chains from one specimen sequenced in a study of Ad26.COV2.S vaccination and SARS-CoV-2 variants. TCRdb's copy holds only in-frame clones and misses some; the assay was immunoSEQ multiplex PCR. The table shows about 350,000 clones, with around 87% occurring only once. The treatment here: some 19 received Ad26.COV2.S at low or high dose, single or two shots; 5 received placebo; per-sample allocation not given. The samples were gathered on day 63 after the first injection of vaccine or placebo. The sequenced sample was peripheral blood, obtained in a trial of Ad26.COV2.S vaccine versus placebo. The receptors originated from a person aged 18-65 years who received the Ad26.COV2.S COVID-19 vaccine or a placebo.

This clone was seen only a few times. The chain is built from TRBV7-9 and TRBJ1-2; TRBD1 matches at 7 bases. This CDR3 has 14 amino acids. Germline V gives CDR1 SEHNR, CDR2 FQNEAQ (reference sequence). The V and J ends lost 5 bases and 8 bases, in that order; junction bases with no gene match: 11. Written as DNA, the CDR3 is TGTGCCAGCAGCGGCAGGGGGTGGTTAATGGGCTACACCTTC. This codes for CASSGRGWLMGYTF.

V usage is TRBV5-6 and J usage is TRBJ1-6; D call uncertain. This CDR3 spans 16 amino acids. V lost 4 bases and J 6 bases, leaving 17 bases between the germline ends. Germline V CDR1 and CDR2: SGHDT, YYEEEE. The CDR3 DNA reads TGTGCCAGCAGCACTATTGGCGGACCGGTTAATTCACCCCTCCACTTT. Translating gives CASSTIGGPVNSPLHF.

The rearrangement links TRBV7-9 to TRBJ2-7; D may be TRBD1 (6 bases). Trimming stripped 4 bases from V and 4 bases from J, with 11 bases between. The CDR3 sequence is 13 residues long. Germline V gene data show CDR1 as SEHNR and CDR2 as FQNEAQ (reference sequence). As DNA, the CDR3 is TGTGCCAGCAGCTCATACAGGGAGTACGAGCAGTACTTC. Its protein product is CASSSYREYEQYF.

The rearrangement joins TRBV27 to TRBJ1-6; TRBD1 aligns across 10 bases. The CDR3 contains 18 residues. V shed 6 bases and J 13 bases; nucleotides not matched to a gene: 21. From germline, CDR1 is MNHEY and CDR2 SMNVEV (reference sequence). CDR3 sequence (DNA): TGTGCCAGCAGCAGATCCCGACAAAGACAGGGGGCGTTTGCCCCCCTCCACTTT. It yields the protein CASSRSRQRQGAFAPLHF.

This clone was seen just once. The V call is TRBV6-5, the J call TRBJ1-6; D remains unclear. Germline V CDR1 and CDR2: MNHEY, SVGAGI. The CDR3 is 14 residues long. Trimming took 10 bases from V and 7 from J, leaving 17 bases between them. CDR3 in amino acids: CATPARVGNSPLHF. The CDR3 DNA reads TGTGCCACCCCGGCTCGGGTTGGGAATTCACCCCTCCACTTT.

The J gene is TRBJ1-2, the V gene TRBV30; D remains ambiguous. Trimming stripped 1 base from V and 6 bases from J, with 9 bases between. The CDR3 runs to 12 residues. Germline values: CDR1 GTSNPN, CDR2 SVGIG (reference sequence). This CDR3 reads CAWSEDTDGYTF. For the CDR3, the DNA is TGTGCCTGGAGTGAAGATACGGATGGCTACACCTTC.

As DNA, the CDR3 is TGTGCCAGCTCGCCAAGAGGAGGACGGAATGAAAAACTGTTTTTT. This codes for CASSPRGGRNEKLFF. The chain employs TRBV18 and TRBJ1-4; D unclear. This CDR3 comprises 15 residues. Germline lookup yields CDR1 KGHSH and CDR2 LQKENI. The V end was cut by 6 bases, the J end by 5 bases, with 16 bases between.

The chain employs TRBV11-2 and TRBJ2-5, with D possibly called TRBD1 or TRBD2 (5 bases each). The CDR3 consists of 15 residues. Looked up from germline, CDR1 is SGHAT and CDR2 is FQNNGV. Trimming took off 2 bases at V and 2 bases at J, with 12 bases between the two ends. The CDR3 DNA sequence: TGTGCCAGCAGCTTACAGGGACGGACGCAAGAGACCCAGTACTTC. It yields the protein CASSLQGRTQETQYF.

This chain connects TRBV6-5 to TRBJ2-3; D not resolved. The CDR3 covers 14 residues. Germline V gene data show CDR1 as MNHEY and CDR2 as SVGAGI. V dropped 2 bases and J dropped 0 bases, with 6 bases sitting between them. This CDR3 reads CASSYGQSTDTQYF. CDR3 coding DNA: TGTGCCAGCAGTTACGGGCAGAGCACAGATACGCAGTATTTT.

V is TRBV5-4 and J is TRBJ2-1; the match to TRBD2 covers 7 bases. V lost 0 bases to trimming and J lost 1 base; unmatched junction nucleotides: 7. The germline gives CDR1 SGHNT, CDR2 YYREEE (reference sequence). The CDR3 sequence is 17 residues long. In DNA form, the CDR3 reads TGTGCCAGCAGCTTGGGTCTAGCGGAAAAATCCTACAATGAGCAGTTCTTC. Translation gives CASSLGLAEKSYNEQFF.

The rearrangement links TRBV4-1 to TRBJ2-7; D is uncertain. V lost 0 bases and J 4 bases, leaving 10 bases between the germline ends. Germline V lookup: CDR1 MGHRA, CDR2 YSYEKL. The length of the CDR3 is 14 residues. In nucleotides, the CDR3 is TGCGCCAGCAGCCAAGATTCAGTTAGTTACGAGCAGTACTTC. Protein: CASSQDSVSYEQYF.

The chain uses TRBV12-3 or TRBV12-4 and TRBJ2-1; maybe TRBD2 (5 bases). The CDR3 sequence is 13 residues long. V was trimmed by 6 bases and J by 1 base, leaving 7 bases between them. CDR3: CASREDSYNEQFF. CDR3 nucleotides: TGTGCCAGCAGGGAGGATTCCTACAATGAGCAGTTCTTC.

The chain links TRBV6-5 to TRBJ2-1, with 7 bases identical to TRBD1. This CDR3 is 15 amino acids long. Per germline, CDR1 MNHEY and CDR2 SVGAGI. V trimming: 0 bases; J trimming: 3 bases; junction bases outside the gene matches: 2. The CDR3 is CASSYSGTVYNEQFF. The CDR3 coding sequence is TGTGCCAGCAGTTACTCGGGGACAGTCTACAATGAGCAGTTCTTC.

The gene calls are TRBV7-8 and TRBJ1-1; no clear D. The CDR3 has 13 amino acids. Trimming removed 8 bases at V and 1 base at J, with 11 bases between. The germline V gene encodes CDR1 SGHVS and CDR2 FQNEAQ. CDR3: CASRLSTNTEAFF. For the CDR3, the DNA is TGTGCCAGCCGCCTCTCGACGAACACTGAAGCTTTCTTT.

This clone has only one observation. J is TRBJ2-2 and V is TRBV5-5; D gene ambiguous. Germline V gene sequence: CDR1 SGHKS, CDR2 YYEKEE (reference sequence). V shed 0 bases and J shed 0 bases, with 9 bases lying between them. This CDR3 region has 16 residues. The chain's CDR3 is CASSLGTMTNTGELFF. The CDR3 DNA is TGTGCCAGCAGCTTGGGGACCATGACGAACACCGGGGAGCTGTTTTTT.

The J gene is TRBJ1-1, the V gene TRBV6-2 or TRBV6-3; 7 bases match TRBD1. The germline CDR1 and CDR2 sequences are MNHEY and SVGEGT. This CDR3 contains 14 residues. The ends lost 0 bases at V and 10 bases at J; junction bases unmatched: 8. This CDR3 is CASSYSVRDRSAFF. The CDR3 coding sequence is TGTGCCAGCAGTTACTCTGTACGGGACAGATCAGCTTTCTTT.

Points on this clone: Other DNA sequences of this sample code for an identical CDR3. The chain recombines TRBV7-3 with TRBJ1-1; D unclear. V lost 2 bases to trimming and J lost 1 base, with 8 bases between them. CDR1 is SGHTA, CDR2 FQGTGA, per germline. The CDR3 consists of 14 residues. The CDR3 coding sequence is TGTGCCAGCAGCTTATCTCGGGGGAACACTGAAGCTTTCTTT. Translating gives CASSLSRGNTEAFF.

The chain joins TRBV4-1 to TRBJ1-1; tentatively, D is TRBD1 (5 bases). Germline V gene data show CDR1 as MGHRA and CDR2 as YSYEKL. V was clipped by 0 bases and J by 3 bases, with 17 bases between them. CDR3 length: 17 residues. This CDR3 is CASSQEGGPIGDTEAFF. CDR3 DNA sequence: TGCGCCAGCAGCCAAGAGGGCGGCCCCATAGGGGACACTGAAGCTTTCTTT.

CDR3 sequence: CASSLRRAGARGTDTQYF. The DNA of the CDR3 is TGTGCCAGCAGCCTCCGAAGAGCGGGGGCCAGGGGGACAGATACGCAGTATTTT. The chain couples TRBV9 to TRBJ2-3, with D tentatively TRBD2 (8 bases). V lost 4 bases and J lost 3, with 24 bases in between. CDR3 length equals 18 residues. The germline V gene has CDR1 SGDLS and CDR2 YYNGEE.

The CDR3 nucleotides read TGTGCCAGCAGCTTAAAAGCTCGGGGAGTCAGCTACAATGAGCAGTTCTTC. Protein product: CASSLKARGVSYNEQFF. The rearrangement links TRBV7-3 to TRBJ2-1; tentative D call: TRBD2 (5 bases). The CDR3 has 17 residues. The germline V gene has CDR1 SGHTA and CDR2 FQGTGA. V was trimmed by 1 base and J by 3 bases, leaving 16 bases between them. Full variable domain (missing parts from reference TRBV7-3 and TRBJ2-1): GAGVSQTPSNKVTEKGKYVELRCDPISGHTALYWYRQSLGQGPEFLIYFQGTGAADDSGLPNDRFFAVRPEGSVSTLKIQRTERGDSAVYLCASSLKARGVSYNEQFFGPGTRLTVL.

This clone occurred a few times. V gene TRBV5-4 combines with J gene TRBJ1-1; D might be TRBD1 (5 bases). Between the trimmed V and J ends, which lost 4 bases and 1 base, there was a span of 11 bases. The germline V gene encodes CDR1 SGHNT and CDR2 YYREEE (reference sequence). The CDR3 totals 14 residues. The CDR3 loop is CASSPPTGNTEAFF. The CDR3 DNA sequence: TGTGCCAGCAGCCCCCCAACAGGGAACACTGAAGCTTTCTTT. Filled out from reference TRBV5-4 and TRBJ1-1, the complete variable domain reads ETGVTQSPTHLIKTRGQQVTLRCSSQSGHNTVSWYQQALGQGPQFIFQYYREEENGRGNFPPRFSGLQFPNYSSELNVNALELDDSALYLCASSPPTGNTEAFFGQGTRLTVV.

The gene calls are TRBV5-1 and TRBJ2-2; maybe TRBD1 (6 bases). V lost 9 bases, J lost 6 bases, and 12 bases lay in between. The CDR3 spans 12 residues. CDR1 is SGHRS, CDR2 YFSETQ, per germline. CDR3 DNA: TGCGCCACCCGGCAGGGGCCCGGGGAGCTGTTTTTT. Residues: CATRQGPGELFF.

The rearrangement links TRBV7-8 to TRBJ2-7; 11 nucleotides match TRBD1. The CDR3 runs to 15 residues. J lost 6 bases, V lost 0 bases, and 4 bases had no gene match. Germline V lookup: CDR1 SGHVS, CDR2 FQNEAQ. The CDR3 sequence: CASSLAGTGGSEQYF. For the CDR3, the DNA is TGTGCCAGCAGCTTAGCCGGGACAGGGGGATCCGAGCAGTACTTC.

The J gene is TRBJ1-1, the V gene TRBV10-3, with D perhaps TRBD1 (5 bases). This CDR3 spans 15 amino acids. From germline, CDR1 is ENHRY and CDR2 SYGVKD. Deletions cut 6 bases from V and 1 base from J, with 15 bases between. The CDR3 DNA sequence: TGTGCCATCAGCCGGGACTCCTTAACGAACACTGAAGCTTTCTTT. It specifies CAISRDSLTNTEAFF.

The chain joins TRBV7-9 to TRBJ2-7; 8 bases fit TRBD2. CDR1 is SEHNR and CDR2 is FQNEAQ in the germline V gene (reference sequence). V shed 6 bases, J shed 3 bases, and the junction held 7 bases outside the gene matches. The CDR3 consists of 14 residues. The CDR3 reads CASRSVAGSYEQYF. Here the CDR3 DNA reads TGTGCCAGCAGGTCTGTAGCGGGGAGCTACGAGCAGTACTTC.

J is TRBJ1-2 and V is TRBV7-9; TRBD1 might be the D (5 bases). This CDR3 has 14 residues. Trimming pared 1 base from V and 4 bases from J, leaving 10 bases between. Germline values: CDR1 SEHNR, CDR2 FQNEAQ (reference sequence). CDR3 amino acids: CASSLGGASYGYTF. CDR3 in DNA: TGTGCCAGCAGCTTAGGCGGGGCGAGCTATGGCTACACCTTC.

This chain connects TRBV7-2 to TRBJ2-1; 10 bases map to TRBD2. Germline loops: CDR1 SGHTA, CDR2 FQGNSA. CDR3 size: 15 residues. Germline trimming cut 6 bases from V and 5 bases from J; bases unmatched to any gene: 7. CDR3 in DNA: TGTGCCAGCAGACAAGCGGGGGGGCCCCACAATGAGCAGTTCTTC. Amino acids: CASRQAGGPHNEQFF. Supplemented by reference TRBV7-2 and TRBJ2-1, the full variable domain reads GAGVSQSPSNKVTEKGKDVELRCDPISGHTALYWYRQSLGQGLEFLIYFQGNSAPDKSGLPSDRFSAERTGGSVSTLTIQRTQQEDSAVYLCASRQAGGPHNEQFFGPGTRLTVL.

This clone occurred a few times. The chain carries TRBV7-9 and TRBJ1-2; possible D gene TRBD1, 6 bases. Germline V gene lookup returns CDR1 SEHNR and CDR2 FQNEAQ (reference sequence). The V end lost 6 bases, the J end lost 9 bases, and 23 bases lay between the germline ends. This CDR3 comprises 15 residues. The CDR3 here is CASRRGTISTISYTF. In DNA form, the CDR3 reads TGTGCCAGCAGACGAGGGACAATCTCTACTATAAGCTACACCTTC.

CDR3 protein: CSVGASGHTGELFF. The DNA for the CDR3 is TGCAGCGTTGGAGCTAGCGGACACACCGGGGAGCTGTTTTTT. The chain employs TRBV29-1 and TRBJ2-2, with 7 bases aligning to TRBD2. The CDR3 is 14 amino acids. The germline V gene encodes CDR1 SQVTM and CDR2 ANQGSEA. Trimming took 4 bases from V and 3 from J; bases not matched to a gene: 5.

This clone was observed once. The chain is built from TRBV15 and TRBJ2-7; D uncertain. Looked up from germline, CDR1 is LNHNV and CDR2 is YYDKDF (reference sequence). The CDR3 spans 14 residues. V was clipped by 5 bases and J by 1 base, with 12 bases between them. CDR3 in amino acids: CATSGKGWSYEQYF. In DNA, the CDR3 is TGTGCCACCAGCGGGAAGGGATGGTCCTACGAGCAGTACTTC.

This chain joins TRBV5-5 and TRBJ2-2, with 12 bases fitting TRBD2. The J segment lost 6 bases and the V segment lost 4 bases, leaving 4 bases of the junction unmatched. This CDR3 contains 15 residues. The germline V gene encodes CDR1 SGHKS and CDR2 YYEKEE (reference sequence). The CDR3 region has the DNA TGTGCCAGCAGCCCGCGGACTAGCGGGGCCGGGGAGCTGTTTTTT. Translating it yields CASSPRTSGAGELFF.

This chain joins TRBV4-3 and TRBJ2-7; 8 bases fit TRBD1. J gave up 4 bases and V 5 bases, and 10 bases lay outside the gene matches. The length of the CDR3 is 15 residues. Germline CDR1 and CDR2: LGHNA and YSLEER. CDR3: CASSADRGIGYEQYF. In nucleotides, the CDR3 is TGCGCCAGCAGCGCCGACAGGGGCATCGGGTACGAGCAGTACTTC.